This is a list of T cell receptor beta chains from one sample in a study of blood T cell repertoires in COVID-19. Using immunoSEQ multiplex PCR, the repertoire was profiled, and TCRdb retains in-frame clones only, with some absent. The sample includes 75,000 to 95,000 clones, approximately 84% of them seen just once. Sample: peripheral blood. The receptors were sampled from a man between 60 and 70 years old with acute or convalescent COVID-19. Both conserved end residues are part of each CDR3. The D gene is left open where the match is weak. Some rows mark clone size as missing; the rest say once, few, many or name a class of expanded clone.

TRBV7-8	NA	TRBJ1-1	NA	TGTGCCAGCAATCCGGGGGGGAACACTGAAGCTTTCTTT	CASNPGGNTEAFF
TRBV2	NA	TRBJ1-2	NA	TGTGCCAGCAGTGGGGAAGGGGCCTACTATGGCTACACCTTC	CASSGEGAYYGYTF
TRBV5-1	once	TRBJ1-1	TRBD1	TGCGCCAGCAGCTTGGGAGACAGGGAACTTATGAACACTGAAGCTTTCTTT	CASSLGDRELMNTEAFF
TRBV5-1	NA	TRBJ1-1	TRBD1	TGCGCCAGCAGCTTGGTAGGGACAGGGTTGAACACTGAAGCTTTCTTT	CASSLVGTGLNTEAFF
TRBV2	NA	TRBJ1-5	NA	TGTGCCAGCAGTCCCAGGGTCCGGGCTTATAGCAATCAGCCCCAGCATTTT	CASSPRVRAYSNQPQHF
TRBV18	once	TRBJ1-1	NA	TGTGCCAGCTCACTTAGCCGACTAGGACGGGGGAACACTGAAGCTTTCTTT	CASSLSRLGRGNTEAFF
TRBV3-1/TRBV3-2	NA	TRBJ1-2	NA	TGTGCCAGCAGCCAAGGTACAACAGGCCTTAAGTATGGCTACACCTTC	CASSQGTTGLKYGYTF
TRBV29-1	NA	TRBJ1-6	TRBD1	TGCAGCGTCCAAGCTGACAGGGGTAATTCACCCCTCCACTTT	CSVQADRGNSPLHF
TRBV7-2	NA	TRBJ2-7	NA	TGTGCCAGCAGCTTATGGGCCAGGTCCTCCTACGAGCAGTACTTC	CASSLWARSSYEQYF
TRBV18	NA	TRBJ2-2	NA	TGTGCCAGCTCACATTCACCCAGAGGGACCGGGGAGCTGTTTTTT	CASSHSPRGTGELFF
TRBV5-1	NA	TRBJ2-3	NA	TGCGCCAGCACCCGCGTTGGCGGGGGCACAGATACGCAGTATTTT	CASTRVGGGTDTQYF
TRBV11-2	few	TRBJ2-5	NA	TGTGCCAGCGGGCAACTGAAAGAGACCCAGTACTTC	CASGQLKETQYF
TRBV5-4	NA	TRBJ2-1	TRBD2	TGTGCCAGCAGCCGCCATGAGACTAGCGGGGGGGCTGATGAGCAGTTCTTC	CASSRHETSGGADEQFF
TRBV11-3	NA	TRBJ1-1	NA	TGTGCCAGCAGCTCGGGACACGGGAACACTGAAGCTTTCTTT	CASSSGHGNTEAFF
TRBV6-5	NA	TRBJ2-3	TRBD1	TGTGCCAGCAGTTCCCCTTTCGAGGGGGCGGGAGATACGCAGTATTTT	CASSSPFEGAGDTQYF
TRBV5-1	few	TRBJ1-2	NA	TGCGCCAGCAGATCCGAAGGAGTCTATGGCTACACCTTC	CASRSEGVYGYTF
TRBV19	NA	TRBJ1-4	NA	TGTGCCAGTAGTCTGGGTCCAGGGGATAATGAAAAACTGTTTTTT	CASSLGPGDNEKLFF
TRBV2	NA	TRBJ1-2	TRBD1	TGTGCCAGCAGTCCCGGACAGGGCAACTATGGCTACACCTTC	CASSPGQGNYGYTF
TRBV19	NA	TRBJ1-5	NA	TGTGCCAGCTCCTCCGGGGGGTTAGGCAATCAGCCCCAGCATTTT	CASSSGGLGNQPQHF
TRBV6-2/TRBV6-3	NA	TRBJ1-1	TRBD1	TGTGCCAGCAGCCCAGGGACAGGTTACACTGAAGCTTTCTTT	CASSPGTGYTEAFF
TRBV2	NA	TRBJ1-2	NA	TGTGCCAGCAGGGGACTATCCGACTATGGCTACACCTTC	CASRGLSDYGYTF
TRBV12-3/TRBV12-4	NA	TRBJ2-7	NA	TGTGCCAGCAGTCGGGACACCTACGAGCAGTACTTC	CASSRDTYEQYF
TRBV19	NA	TRBJ2-1	NA	TGTGCCAGTAGTATAGAGCTCCAGGGATACAATGAGCAGTTCTTC	CASSIELQGYNEQFF
TRBV5-1	NA	TRBJ1-1	NA	TGCGCCAGTAGCCCCGGGGGGCTAAACACTGAAGCTTTCTTT	CASSPGGLNTEAFF
TRBV13	NA	TRBJ2-7	TRBD1	TGTGCCAGCAGCTTAGGCCTAGTAACCGGGACAGGGGGGAACGAGCAGTACTTC	CASSLGLVTGTGGNEQYF
TRBV9	NA	TRBJ2-2	NA	TGTGCCAGCAGCCACCGGGACTGGTTCAGGACCGGGGAGCTGTTTTTT	CASSHRDWFRTGELFF
TRBV19	NA	TRBJ2-7	TRBD1	TGTGCCAGTAAACCGGGACAGGGCTCTCCTCTGGAGCAGTACTTC	CASKPGQGSPLEQYF
TRBV4-1	NA	TRBJ2-3	NA	TGCGCCAGCAGCCAAGAGGGGGGTAGCACAGATACGCAGTATTTT	CASSQEGGSTDTQYF
TRBV27	once	TRBJ1-2	TRBD1	TGTGCCAGCAGCCGGTCAGGGGGGTATTATGATGGCTACACCTTC	CASSRSGGYYDGYTF
TRBV5-8	NA	TRBJ2-5	NA	TGTGCCAGCAGCTTGGTCGGACAGCAAGAGACCCAGTACTTC	CASSLVGQQETQYF